Sequencing of this TCR beta chain was carried out in a study of shared clonotypes between healthy human individuals. Study-level background: Per-donor plates numbered three CD4 naive, three CD4 memory, two CD8 naive and one CD8 memory.

The study's findings and limits: Sorted-subset samples were not fully sequenced, rarefaction indicated. It was the non-shared clonotypes that had lower generation probabilities than clonotypes shared by all four donors. Naive CD4 clonotypes were shared across several donors at about 5%.

On this clone itself: What it binds is not known.

Germline V gene data show CDR1 as SQVTM and CDR2 as ANQGSEA. This CDR3 has 16 amino acids. Trimming pared 3 bases from V and 0 bases from J, leaving 15 bases between. The repertoire was sequenced with immunoSEQ multiplex PCR; TCRdb's copy has only in-frame clones and lacks some. In the table there are some 87,000 clones, 68% of which are singletons. The chain has TRBV29-1 and TRBJ1-3; no clear D. The sequenced sample consisted of memory CD8+ T cells sorted from blood. Documented subset: CD45RO+ cells pooled with CCR7-negative TemRA cells. The receptor was derived from a man aged 30 to 45 in good health. Here the CDR3 DNA reads TGCAGCGTTGAGTTACACTCGGCAAGCTCTGGAAACACCATATATTTT. It yields the protein CSVELHSASSGNTIYF.